This record concerns one TCR beta chain sequence. The data originate from a study of technical replicates of blood from a handful of donors. V shed 5 bases, J shed 5 bases, and the junction held 12 bases outside the gene matches. CDR3 length equals 16 residues. Germline V CDR1 and CDR2: SGHRS, YFSETQ. Some clones are missing from TCRdb's copy, which holds only in-frame ones; the method was immunoSEQ multiplex PCR. The data show 15,000 to 20,000 clones, around 87% seen once. This TCR came from a human donor in good health. Sequenced material: PBMCs. The chain carries TRBV5-1 and TRBJ2-5, with 10 nucleotides matching TRBD1. This CDR3 is CASRPRTGGEEETQYF. CDR3 sequence (DNA): TGCGCCAGCAGGCCAAGGACAGGGGGAGAAGAGGAGACCCAGTACTTC.